Detailed here is one T cell receptor (beta chain). This entry belongs to a study of blood T cell repertoires in COVID-19. Whole-study context: Acute and convalescent COVID-19 specimens originated in the United States, Italy and Spain. Sample material is recorded as cDNA or gDNA derived from T cells, B-cell-depleted T cells, or PBMCs.

Under the authors' procedure: Counts of nucleated cells, estimated from reference gene primer amplification, were obtained. Repertoires were generated with immunoSEQ multiplex PCR, while TCRdb's copy carries only in-frame clones and drops some. The DNA gave D and trimming, while V, J and clone size come from that table. The sample lists roughly 180,000 clones, 70% to 90% occurring once. The CDR3 extends over 15 amino acids. The V end was cut by 3 bases, the J end by 0 bases, with 11 bases between. Germline V CDR1 and CDR2: MDHEN, SYDVKM. The chain couples TRBV28 to TRBJ1-1, with D perhaps matching TRBD1 (6 bases). The source is a man in his 70s with active or convalescent COVID-19. Sequences were obtained from peripheral blood. CDR3 residues: CASSLLNRVNTEAFF. CDR3 DNA sequence: TGTGCCAGCAGTTTGTTGAACAGGGTGAACACTGAAGCTTTCTTT.